This T cell receptor (beta chain) stems from a study of T cell responses to AZD1222 COVID-19 vaccine. The table came from immunoSEQ multiplex PCR; TCRdb's copy has only in-frame clones and leaves some out. The sample yields about 190,000 clones, 87% seen once. Study-wide results and caveats: An increase in Spike-specific TCR breadth and depth was observed after two AZD1222 doses. Unmutated variant regions are reportedly the target of nearly half of TCRs that are spike-specific. A mostly white British donor set with more females was recruited, and clonal diversity was possibly underestimated.

On this clone: Its target is unknown.

This clonotype originated in an adult in good health. The material was peripheral blood, obtained on day 0 of MenACWY control vaccination.

CDR3 amino acids: CASSLAWRAYEQYF. DNA of the CDR3: TGTGCCAGCAGCTTAGCGTGGCGGGCCTACGAGCAGTACTTC. The V call is TRBV7-2, the J call TRBJ2-7; D possibly corresponds to TRBD2 (5 bases). Between the trimmed V and J ends, which lost 0 bases and 2 bases, there was a span of 8 bases. Per the germline V gene, CDR1 is SGHTA and CDR2 is FQGNSA. CDR3 size: 14 residues.